Only one count was recorded for the clone carrying this T cell receptor beta chain. This entry comes from a study of cytomegalovirus exposure and HLA in healthy donors. Only in-frame clones appear in the TCRdb table, and some are missing; sequencing was by immunoSEQ multiplex PCR. Of 90,000 to 130,000 clones in the sample, nearly 97% were seen once. Germline assignment: CDR1 SEHNR and CDR2 FQNEAQ (reference sequence). This CDR3 has 16 residues. Trimming at V came to 5 bases and at J to 3 bases, leaving 7 bases not matched to a gene. The receptor was isolated from a young woman in good health and CMV-seronegative. The rearrangement joins TRBV7-9 to TRBJ1-5; TRBD1 aligns across 10 bases. Sequences were obtained from PBMCs. In DNA, the CDR3 is TGTGCCAGCAGCCCCGGGACAGGGGAGGACAATCAGCCCCAGCATTTT. The encoded protein is CASSPGTGEDNQPQHF. Based on the CDR3 plus reference TRBV7-9 and TRBJ1-5, the full variable domain is DTGVSQNPRHKITKRGQNVTFRCDPISEHNRLYWYRQTLGQGPEFLTYFQNEAQLEKSRLLSDRFSAERPKGSFSTLEIQRTEQGDSAMYLCASSPGTGEDNQPQHFGDGTRLSIL.